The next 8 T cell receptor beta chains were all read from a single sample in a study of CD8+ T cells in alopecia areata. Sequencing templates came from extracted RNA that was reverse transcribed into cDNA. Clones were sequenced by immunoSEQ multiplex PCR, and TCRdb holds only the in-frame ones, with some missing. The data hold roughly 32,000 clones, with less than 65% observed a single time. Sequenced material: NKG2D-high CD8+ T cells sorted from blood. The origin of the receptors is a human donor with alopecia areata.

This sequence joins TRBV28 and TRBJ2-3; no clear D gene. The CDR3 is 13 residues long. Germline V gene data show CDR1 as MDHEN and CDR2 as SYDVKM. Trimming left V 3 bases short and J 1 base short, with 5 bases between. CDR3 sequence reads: CASSLRGTDTQYF. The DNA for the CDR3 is TGTGCCAGCAGTTTGCGTGGCACAGATACGCAGTATTTT.

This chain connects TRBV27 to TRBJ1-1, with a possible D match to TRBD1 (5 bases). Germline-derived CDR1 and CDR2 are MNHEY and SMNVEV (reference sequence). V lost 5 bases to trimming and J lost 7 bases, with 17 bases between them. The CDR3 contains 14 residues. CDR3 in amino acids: CASSALPGSGEAFF. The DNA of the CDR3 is TGTGCCAGCAGTGCTCTCCCAGGGAGCGGTGAAGCTTTCTTT.

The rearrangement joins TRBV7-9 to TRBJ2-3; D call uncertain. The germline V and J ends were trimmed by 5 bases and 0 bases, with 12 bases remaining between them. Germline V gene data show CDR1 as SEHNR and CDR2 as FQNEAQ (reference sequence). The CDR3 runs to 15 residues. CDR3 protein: CASSRMVTSTDTQYF. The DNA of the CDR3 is TGTGCCAGCAGCCGGATGGTCACGAGCACAGATACGCAGTATTTT. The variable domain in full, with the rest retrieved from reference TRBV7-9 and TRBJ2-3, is DTGVSQNPRHKITKRGQNVTFRCDPISEHNRLYWYRQTLGQGPEFLTYFQNEAQLEKSRLLSDRFSAERPKGSFSTLEIQRTEQGDSAMYLCASSRMVTSTDTQYFGPGTRLTVL.

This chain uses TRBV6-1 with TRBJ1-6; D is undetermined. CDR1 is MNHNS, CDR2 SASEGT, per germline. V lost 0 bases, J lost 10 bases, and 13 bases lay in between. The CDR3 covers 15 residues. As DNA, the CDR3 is TGTGCCAGCAGTGAAGCGGGAATGATTTGGTCACCCCTCCACTTT. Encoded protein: CASSEAGMIWSPLHF.

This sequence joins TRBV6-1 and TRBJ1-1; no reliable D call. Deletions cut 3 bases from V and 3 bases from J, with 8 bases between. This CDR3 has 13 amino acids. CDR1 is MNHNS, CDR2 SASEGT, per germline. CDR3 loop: CASSDHPDTEAFF. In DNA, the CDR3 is TGTGCCAGCAGTGACCACCCTGACACTGAAGCTTTCTTT.

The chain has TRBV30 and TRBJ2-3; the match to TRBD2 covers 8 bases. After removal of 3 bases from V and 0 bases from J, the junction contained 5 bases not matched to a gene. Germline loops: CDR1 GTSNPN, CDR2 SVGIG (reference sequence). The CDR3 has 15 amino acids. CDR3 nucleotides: TGTGCCTGGAGCGCGGGGGGCACTAGCACAGATACGCAGTATTTT. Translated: CAWSAGGTSTDTQYF.

CDR3 region: CASSLVVADEQYF. The CDR3 coding sequence is TGTGCCAGCAGCTTAGTTGTGGCAGACGAGCAGTACTTC. The chain uses TRBV7-6 and TRBJ2-7; D is unresolved. The CDR3 is 13 residues long. With 1 base removed from V and 5 bases from J, the gap between germline ends came to 9 bases. From germline, CDR1 is SGHVS and CDR2 FNYEAQ.

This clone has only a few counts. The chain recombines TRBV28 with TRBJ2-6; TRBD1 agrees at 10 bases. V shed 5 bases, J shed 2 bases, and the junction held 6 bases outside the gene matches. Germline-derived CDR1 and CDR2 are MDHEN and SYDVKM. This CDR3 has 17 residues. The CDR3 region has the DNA TGTGCCAGCAGTGGAGCCGGACAGGGGGCTGGGGCCAACGTCCTGACTTTC. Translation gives CASSGAGQGAGANVLTF.